This T cell receptor (beta chain) was recovered during a study of beta chain features in type 1 diabetes. General observations from the study: Shorter TCRB CDR3s, moderately but significantly so, were found in Type 1 diabetes patients in all four CD4+ subsets. When VDJ junctions were examined, type 1 diabetes patients showed fewer insertions and more deletions. PCR might preferentially amplify shorter templates, equally in patients and controls.

The isolated RNA, all of it, was reverse transcribed, so expressed TCRB transcripts were what got sequenced. The method was immunoSEQ multiplex PCR; TCRdb's version includes in-frame clones alone and lacks a portion of them. The table lists a few hundred thousand clones, 24% of them singletons. On this clone itself: Its antigen remains unidentified.

The length of the CDR3 is 15 residues. Per germline, CDR1 MNHNY and CDR2 SVGAGI (reference sequence). Trimming left V 6 bases short and J 6 bases short, with 18 bases between. The chain uses TRBV6-6 and TRBJ1-5, with a possible D match to TRBD1 (5 bases). The receptor comes from a young woman with type 1 diabetes. The material sequenced was naive CD4+ T cells from blood. This CDR3 is CASRPGSGGSQPQHF. The CDR3 coding sequence is TGTGCCAGCAGACCCGGTTCGGGGGGGAGTCAGCCCCAGCATTTT.